The rows below give T cell receptor beta chains drawn from one sample of a study of blood T cell repertoires in COVID-19. The protocol was immunoSEQ multiplex PCR, while the TCRdb copy is restricted to in-frame clones and leaves out a portion. The table includes more than 150,000 clones, roughly 80% detected once. Sequencing was carried out using peripheral blood. These receptors originate from a man aged 60 to 69 with active or convalescent COVID-19. Each CDR3 is given with its conserved first and last residue.

TRBV16	13	CASSLENTGELFF
TRBV4-3	14	CASSQLAGRYEQYF
TRBV9	16	CASSPAIQEAYNEQFF
TRBV5-8	16	CASSPVGTGPYNEQFF
TRBV7-3	14	CASSQQGATGELFF
TRBV28	14	CASRPTSGRLEQFF
TRBV29-1	12	CSVGQGAGPQHF
TRBV18	14	CASSPSGAYPPLHF
TRBV7-3	14	CASSPWMRGETQYF
TRBV18	12	CAGGAEQETQYF
TRBV6-5	14	CASRPGLAGGEQFF
TRBV20-1	11	CSALSADIQYF
TRBV4-1	16	CASSSNRGPTYNEQFF
TRBV29-1	13	CSVQGQWNTEAFF
TRBV27	15	CASSSKGQGSYEQYF
TRBV28	16	CASSPLPGEGTQPQHF
TRBV28	16	CASSLSAGGPYNEQFF
TRBV7-9	15	CASSLGRGQNSPLHF
TRBV7-3	18	CASSLGLAGGSSYNEQFF
TRBV5-1	16	CASSLGPGEGADTQYF
TRBV27	13	CASRGTGDYGYTF
TRBV7-2	14	CASRQGVSLYEQYF
TRBV28	16	CASSLQLAGVVDTQYF
TRBV21-1	19	CASSSPHGQGALDTGELFF
TRBV10-3	15	CAGGGLAANTGELFF
TRBV2	12	CASTQGSYEQYF
TRBV5-6	14	CASSLGLAGVELFF
TRBV9	16	CASSGRGLAGNNEQFF
TRBV5-1	15	CASSPKGGIEEKLFF
TRBV29-1	14	CSVLAQRDTDTQYF
TRBV2	13	CASNQGHQQPQHF
TRBV7-5	16	CVSKLGETLNTGELFF
TRBV5-1	16	CASSSLSDSGANVLTF
TRBV28	14	CASSLGDRGTEAFF
TRBV4-1	16	CASSQDGGFGDQPQHF
TRBV18	17	CASSPGTSGRRTGELFF
TRBV6-5	15	CASRERALAKNIQYF